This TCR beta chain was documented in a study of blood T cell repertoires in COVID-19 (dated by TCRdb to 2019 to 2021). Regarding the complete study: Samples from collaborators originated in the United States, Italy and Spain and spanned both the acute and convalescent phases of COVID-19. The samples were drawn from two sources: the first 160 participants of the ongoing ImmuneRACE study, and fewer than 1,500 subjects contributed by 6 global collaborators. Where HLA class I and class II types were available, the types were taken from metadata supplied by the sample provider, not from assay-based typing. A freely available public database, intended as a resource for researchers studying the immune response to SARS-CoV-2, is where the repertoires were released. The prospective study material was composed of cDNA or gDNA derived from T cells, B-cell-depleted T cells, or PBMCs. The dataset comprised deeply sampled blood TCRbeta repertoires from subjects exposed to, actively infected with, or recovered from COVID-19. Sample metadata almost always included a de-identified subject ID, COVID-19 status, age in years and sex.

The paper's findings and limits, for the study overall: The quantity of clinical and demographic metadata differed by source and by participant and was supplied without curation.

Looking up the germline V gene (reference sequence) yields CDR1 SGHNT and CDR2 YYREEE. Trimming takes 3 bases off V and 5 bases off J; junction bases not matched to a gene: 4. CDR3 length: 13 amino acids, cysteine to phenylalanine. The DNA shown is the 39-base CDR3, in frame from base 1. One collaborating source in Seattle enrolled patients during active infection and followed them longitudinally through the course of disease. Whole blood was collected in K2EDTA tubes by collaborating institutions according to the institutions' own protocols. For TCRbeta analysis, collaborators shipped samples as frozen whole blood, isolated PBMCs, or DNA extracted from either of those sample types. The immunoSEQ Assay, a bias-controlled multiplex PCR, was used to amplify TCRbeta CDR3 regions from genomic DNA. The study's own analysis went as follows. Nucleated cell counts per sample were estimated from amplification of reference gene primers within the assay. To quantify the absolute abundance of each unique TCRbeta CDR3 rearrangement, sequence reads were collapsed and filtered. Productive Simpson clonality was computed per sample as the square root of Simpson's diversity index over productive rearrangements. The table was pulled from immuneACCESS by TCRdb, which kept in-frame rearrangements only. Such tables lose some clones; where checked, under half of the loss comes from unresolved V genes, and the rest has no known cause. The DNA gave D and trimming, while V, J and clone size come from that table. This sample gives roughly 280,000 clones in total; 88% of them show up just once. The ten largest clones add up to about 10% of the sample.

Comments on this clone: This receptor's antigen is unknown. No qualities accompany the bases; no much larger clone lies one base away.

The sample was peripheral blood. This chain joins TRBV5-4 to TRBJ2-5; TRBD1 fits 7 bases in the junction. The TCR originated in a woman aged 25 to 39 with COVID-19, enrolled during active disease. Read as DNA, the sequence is TGTGCCAGCAGCTCAGGGGGTCGGGAGACCCAGTACTTC. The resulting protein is CASSSGGRETQYF.